The clone carrying this T cell receptor beta chain was detected only once. Its antigen is currently unknown. These data are taken from a study of CD8 T cells in ankylosing spondylitis. General study results and limits: A subset of motif variants has previously been described in the synovial fluid and blood of reactive arthritis. Typical of ankylosing spondylitis blood, it appeared, was a TCR beta motif of eight highly homologous variants.

Per the germline V gene, CDR1 is SEHNR and CDR2 is FQNEAQ (reference sequence). The CDR3 is made up of 15 amino acids. V trimming: 5 bases; J trimming: 8 bases; junction bases outside the gene matches: 8. Via MiXCR, TCRdb re-called the 5' RACE reads, giving one row per CDR3 protein. The data hold 470,000 or so distinct CDR3 sequences, with roughly 27% observed a single time. The sequenced sample was blood, either unsorted or a sorted T cell fraction (not recorded which). The origin of this receptor is a male donor with ankylosing spondylitis. The chain uses TRBV7-9 and TRBJ1-6; TRBD1 agrees at 8 bases. CDR3 protein: CASSPSGQGDSPLHF. CDR3 DNA: TGTGCCAGCAGCCCATCTGGACAGGGTGATTCACCCCTCCACTTT. Filled out from reference TRBV7-9 and TRBJ1-6, the complete variable domain reads DTGVSQNPRHKITKRGQNVTFRCDPISEHNRLYWYRQTLGQGPEFLTYFQNEAQLEKSRLLSDRFSAERPKGSFSTLEIQRTEQGDSAMYLCASSPSGQGDSPLHFGNGTRLTVT.